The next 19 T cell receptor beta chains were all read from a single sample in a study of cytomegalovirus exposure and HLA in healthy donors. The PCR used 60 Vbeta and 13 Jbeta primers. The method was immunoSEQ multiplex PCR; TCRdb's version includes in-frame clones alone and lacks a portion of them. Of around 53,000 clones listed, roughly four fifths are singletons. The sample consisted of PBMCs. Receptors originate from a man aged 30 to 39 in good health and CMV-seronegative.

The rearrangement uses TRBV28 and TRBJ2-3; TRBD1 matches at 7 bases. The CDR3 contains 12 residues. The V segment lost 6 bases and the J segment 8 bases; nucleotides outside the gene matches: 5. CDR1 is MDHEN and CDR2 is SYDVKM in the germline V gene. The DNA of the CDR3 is TGTGCCAGCAGCATACAGGGGACTACGCAGTATTTT. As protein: CASSIQGTTQYF. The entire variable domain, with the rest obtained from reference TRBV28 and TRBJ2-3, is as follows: DVKVTQSSRYLVKRTGEKVFLECVQDMDHENMFWYRQDPGLGLRLIYFSYDVKMKEKGDIPEGYSVSREKKERFSLILESASTNQTSMYLCASSIQGTTQYFGPGTRLTVL.

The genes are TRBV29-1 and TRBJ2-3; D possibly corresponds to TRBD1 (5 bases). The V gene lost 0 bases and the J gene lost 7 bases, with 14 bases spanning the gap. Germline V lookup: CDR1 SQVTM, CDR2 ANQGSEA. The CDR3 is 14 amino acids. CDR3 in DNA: TGCAGCGTTGAAGAGGAAAGGGGTAGGAATACGCAGTATTTT. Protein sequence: CSVEEERGRNTQYF.

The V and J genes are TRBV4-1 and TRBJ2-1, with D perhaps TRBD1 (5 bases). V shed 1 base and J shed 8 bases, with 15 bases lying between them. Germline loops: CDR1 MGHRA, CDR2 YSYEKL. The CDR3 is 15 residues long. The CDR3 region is CASSQGITLGDEQFF. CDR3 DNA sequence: TGCGCCAGCAGCCAAGGGATCACTTTAGGGGATGAGCAGTTCTTC.

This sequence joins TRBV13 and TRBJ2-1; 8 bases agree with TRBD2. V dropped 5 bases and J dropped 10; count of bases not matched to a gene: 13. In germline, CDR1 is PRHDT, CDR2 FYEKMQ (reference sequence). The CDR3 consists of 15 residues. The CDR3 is CASSRPGRGAKEQFF. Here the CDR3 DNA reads TGTGCCAGCAGCCGCCCGGGGCGGGGGGCCAAAGAGCAGTTCTTC.

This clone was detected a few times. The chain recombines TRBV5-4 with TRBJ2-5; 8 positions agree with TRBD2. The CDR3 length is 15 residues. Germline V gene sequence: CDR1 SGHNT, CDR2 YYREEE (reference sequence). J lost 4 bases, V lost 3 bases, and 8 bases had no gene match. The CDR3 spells CASSSARGGAETQYF. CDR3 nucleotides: TGTGCCAGCAGCTCCGCTCGGGGGGGCGCAGAGACCCAGTACTTC.

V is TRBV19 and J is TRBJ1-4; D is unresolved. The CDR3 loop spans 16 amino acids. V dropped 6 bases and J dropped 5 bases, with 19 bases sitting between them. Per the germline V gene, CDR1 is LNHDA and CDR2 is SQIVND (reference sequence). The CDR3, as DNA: TGTGCCAGTAGCCGAGCTGGGCTCGGAGGGAATGAAAAACTGTTTTTT. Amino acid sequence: CASSRAGLGGNEKLFF.

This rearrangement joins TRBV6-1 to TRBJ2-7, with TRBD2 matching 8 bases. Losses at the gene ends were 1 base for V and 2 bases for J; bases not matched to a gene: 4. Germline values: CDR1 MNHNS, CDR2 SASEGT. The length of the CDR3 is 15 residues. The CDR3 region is CASSEVGAGAYEQYF. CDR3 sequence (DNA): TGTGCCAGCAGTGAAGTGGGAGCGGGAGCCTACGAGCAGTACTTC.

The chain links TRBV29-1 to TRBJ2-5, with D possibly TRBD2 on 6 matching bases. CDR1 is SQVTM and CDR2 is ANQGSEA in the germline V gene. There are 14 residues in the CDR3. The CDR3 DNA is TGCAGTGTTATTTCGGGAGAGGCCGGAGAGACCCAGTACTTC. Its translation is CSVISGEAGETQYF.

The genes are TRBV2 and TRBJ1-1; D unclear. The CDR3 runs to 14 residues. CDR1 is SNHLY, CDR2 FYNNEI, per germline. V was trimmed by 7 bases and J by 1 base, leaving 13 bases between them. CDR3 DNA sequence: TGTGCCAGCACCCTCCGGTGGTCGAACACTGAAGCTTTCTTT. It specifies CASTLRWSNTEAFF.

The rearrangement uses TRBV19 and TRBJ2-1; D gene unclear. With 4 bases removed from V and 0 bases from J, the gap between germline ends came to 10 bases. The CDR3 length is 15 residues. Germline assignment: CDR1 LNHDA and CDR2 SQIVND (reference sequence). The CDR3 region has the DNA TGTGCCAGTAGTACCCTGTCGAGCTCCTACAATGAGCAGTTCTTC. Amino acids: CASSTLSSSYNEQFF. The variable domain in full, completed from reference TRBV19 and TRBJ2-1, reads DGGITQSPKYLFRKEGQNVTLSCEQNLNHDAMYWYRQDPGQGLRLIYYSQIVNDFQKGDIAEGYSVSREKKESFPLTVTSAQKNPTAFYLCASSTLSSSYNEQFFGPGTRLTVL.

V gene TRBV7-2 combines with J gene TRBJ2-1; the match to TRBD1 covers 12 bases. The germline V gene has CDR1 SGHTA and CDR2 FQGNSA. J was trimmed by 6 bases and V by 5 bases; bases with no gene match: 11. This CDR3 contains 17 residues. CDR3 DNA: TGTGCCAGCAGCCTCTTCCAGACGGGACAGGGGGCCAATGAGCAGTTCTTC. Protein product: CASSLFQTGQGANEQFF.

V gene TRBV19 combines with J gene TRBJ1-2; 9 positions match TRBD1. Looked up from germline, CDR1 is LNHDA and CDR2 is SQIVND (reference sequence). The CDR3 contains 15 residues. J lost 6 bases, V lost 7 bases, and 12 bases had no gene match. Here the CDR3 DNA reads TGTGCCAGTACCAACGGCAAGACAGGGGGGAATGGCTACACCTTC. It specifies CASTNGKTGGNGYTF.

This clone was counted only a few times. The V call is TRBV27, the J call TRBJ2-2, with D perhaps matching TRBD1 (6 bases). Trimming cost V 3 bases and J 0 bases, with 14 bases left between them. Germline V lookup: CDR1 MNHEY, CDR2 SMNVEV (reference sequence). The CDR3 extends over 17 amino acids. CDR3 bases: TGTGCCAGCAGTTTCCGTTGGACAGCTTCGAACACCGGGGAGCTGTTTTTT. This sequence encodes CASSFRWTASNTGELFF.

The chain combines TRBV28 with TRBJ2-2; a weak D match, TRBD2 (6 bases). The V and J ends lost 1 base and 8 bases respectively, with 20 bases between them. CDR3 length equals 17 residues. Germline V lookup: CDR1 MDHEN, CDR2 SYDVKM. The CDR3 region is CASSLSRGTSVPGELFF. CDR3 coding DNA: TGTGCCAGCAGTTTATCGCGGGGCACATCAGTTCCGGGGGAGCTGTTTTTT.

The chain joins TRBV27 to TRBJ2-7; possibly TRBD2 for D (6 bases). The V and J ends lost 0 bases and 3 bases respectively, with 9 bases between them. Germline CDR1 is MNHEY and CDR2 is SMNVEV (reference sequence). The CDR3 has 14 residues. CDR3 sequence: CASSLSLGGYEQYF. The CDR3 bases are TGTGCCAGCAGTTTATCGTTGGGGGGCTACGAGCAGTACTTC.

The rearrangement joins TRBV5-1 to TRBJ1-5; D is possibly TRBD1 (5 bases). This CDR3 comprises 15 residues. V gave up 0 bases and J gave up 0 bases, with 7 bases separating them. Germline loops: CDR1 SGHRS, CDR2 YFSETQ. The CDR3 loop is CASSLAGNSNQPQHF. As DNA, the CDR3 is TGCGCCAGCAGCTTGGCAGGGAATAGCAATCAGCCCCAGCATTTT.

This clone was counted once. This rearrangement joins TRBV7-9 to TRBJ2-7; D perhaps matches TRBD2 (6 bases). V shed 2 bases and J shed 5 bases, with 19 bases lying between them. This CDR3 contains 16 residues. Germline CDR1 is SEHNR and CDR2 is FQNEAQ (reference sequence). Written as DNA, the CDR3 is TGTGCCAGCAGCTTAAGTCGGGCCGGGACTTTCCACGAGCAGTACTTC. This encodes CASSLSRAGTFHEQYF.

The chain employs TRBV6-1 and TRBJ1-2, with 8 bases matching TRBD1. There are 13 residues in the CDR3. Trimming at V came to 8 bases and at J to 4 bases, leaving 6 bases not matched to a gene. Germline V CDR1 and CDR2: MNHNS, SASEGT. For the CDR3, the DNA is TGTGCCAGCCTGTCGGACAGGGCCTATGGCTACACCTTC. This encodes CASLSDRAYGYTF.

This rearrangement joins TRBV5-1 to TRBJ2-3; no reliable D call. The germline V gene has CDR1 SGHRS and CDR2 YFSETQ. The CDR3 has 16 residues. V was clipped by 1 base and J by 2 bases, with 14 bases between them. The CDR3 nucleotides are TGCGCCAGCAGCTTGCGTCAGGTCTATACCACAGATACGCAGTATTTT. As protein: CASSLRQVYTTDTQYF.